This T cell receptor (beta chain) was observed in a study of blood T cell repertoires in COVID-19. Across the whole study: Acute and convalescent COVID-19 samples came from the United States, Italy and Spain.

Under the authors' procedure: Estimated nucleated cell counts came from reference gene primer amplification. The method was immunoSEQ multiplex PCR; TCRdb's version includes in-frame clones alone and lacks a portion of them. The V and J calls and clone size come from that table; D and trimming were worked out from the DNA. The data hold 250,000 to 300,000 clones, with approximately 84% observed a single time. Study members were between roughly 18 and 100 years old and lived in 20 to 30 US regions. The CDR3 consists of 16 residues. V shed 3 bases, J shed 5 bases, and the junction held 9 bases outside the gene matches. Germline V gives CDR1 LGHNA, CDR2 YNFKEQ.

The V and J genes are TRBV4-2 and TRBJ2-3; 9 bases are a match to TRBD2. This receptor was obtained from a man aged 45 to 65 who had recovered from COVID-19. Input material: PBMCs or T cells enriched from blood (not recorded which). The CDR3 loop is CASSQAGTSFIDTQYF. Written as DNA, the CDR3 is TGTGCCAGCAGCCAGGCCGGGACTAGCTTTATAGATACGCAGTATTTT.